The 30 T cell receptor beta chains below come from one sample, sequenced in a study of blood T cell repertoires in COVID-19. Only in-frame clones appear in the TCRdb table, and some are missing; sequencing was by immunoSEQ multiplex PCR. The data show about 400,000 clones, approximately 87% seen once. The material sequenced was PBMCs or T cells enriched from blood (not recorded which). The receptors here all came from a woman in her 30s with acute COVID-19.

The gene calls are TRBV24-1 and TRBJ1-5, with 11 positions matching TRBD1. Germline V gives CDR1 KGHDR, CDR2 SFDVKD. The CDR3 sequence is 20 residues long. The trim removed 4 bases at V and 0 bases at J, leaving 13 bases unmatched. CDR3 region: CATSDSRTGGAGDSNQPQHF. The CDR3, as DNA: TGTGCCACCAGTGACTCTAGGACAGGGGGCGCAGGTGATAGCAATCAGCCCCAGCATTTT.

The chain uses TRBV4-1 and TRBJ1-1; no reliable D call. The CDR3 runs 12 residues. Looked up from germline, CDR1 is MGHRA and CDR2 is YSYEKL. V was pared by 1 base and J by 8 bases, with 8 bases between. The CDR3 is CASSQGTSEAFF. DNA of the CDR3: TGCGCCAGCAGCCAAGGAACATCCGAAGCTTTCTTT.

The CDR3 nucleotides are TGTGCCAGCAGCTTCGGGGGGACCTCTGGAAACACCATATATTTT. Amino acids: CASSFGGTSGNTIYF. This chain joins TRBV7-2 and TRBJ1-3, with D perhaps TRBD1 (5 bases). Trimming left V 3 bases short and J 0 bases short, with 9 bases between. CDR1 and CDR2 from the germline V gene are SGHTA and FQGNSA. This CDR3 has 15 amino acids.

V gene TRBV10-1 combines with J gene TRBJ2-1; D perhaps matches TRBD1 (6 bases). The V gene's germline CDR1 is WNHNN and CDR2 SYGVQD (reference sequence). The CDR3 extends over 13 amino acids. The V end lost 5 bases, the J end lost 6 bases, and 11 bases lay between the germline ends. The CDR3 here is CASSSGVGNEQFF. CDR3 nucleotides: TGCGCCAGCAGTTCAGGGGTGGGCAATGAGCAGTTCTTC.

This rearrangement joins TRBV27 to TRBJ1-1, with TRBD1 matching over 10 bases. Germline CDR1 reads MNHEY; CDR2 reads SMNVEV (reference sequence). CDR3 length: 16 amino acids. The V gene end was trimmed by 5 bases and the J gene end by 2 bases; junction bases not matched to a gene: 8. The CDR3 bases are TGTGCCAGCAGTCGTAGACAGGGGGCGTTAAACACTGAAGCTTTCTTT. Protein: CASSRRQGALNTEAFF.

This rearrangement joins TRBV2 to TRBJ2-1; 9 bases map to TRBD1. Per germline, CDR1 SNHLY and CDR2 FYNNEI. V shed 7 bases, J shed 4 bases, and the junction held 2 bases outside the gene matches. The CDR3 is 13 residues long. CDR3 nucleotides: TGTGCCAGCACCGGGACAGGGTACAATGAGCAGTTCTTC. Its protein product is CASTGTGYNEQFF.

This clone occurred a few times. This rearrangement joins TRBV5-1 to TRBJ2-7; D not certain. The germline V and J ends were trimmed by 0 bases and 6 bases, with 10 bases remaining between them. The CDR3 consists of 13 residues. From germline, CDR1 is SGHRS and CDR2 YFSETQ. The CDR3 sequence: CASSLGQVGEQYF. The CDR3 nucleotides are TGCGCCAGCAGCTTGGGCCAGGTCGGCGAGCAGTACTTC.

This clone was picked up one time. CDR3 bases: TGCGCCAGCACCCCCTCTATCGGGACTAGCCCCTCCGAGCAGTACTTC. Protein sequence: CASTPSIGTSPSEQYF. The chain is built from TRBV5-1 and TRBJ2-7, with 9 bases aligning to TRBD2. Trimming at V came to 6 bases and at J to 6 bases, leaving 16 bases not matched to a gene. The length of the CDR3 is 16 residues. Germline V gene lookup returns CDR1 SGHRS and CDR2 YFSETQ.

This rearrangement joins TRBV9 to TRBJ1-1; possible D gene TRBD1, 6 bases. This CDR3 spans 14 amino acids. V was cut by 4 bases and J by 0 bases, with 10 bases left in between. Germline CDR1 and CDR2: SGDLS and YYNGEE. The CDR3, as DNA: TGTGCCAGCAGCTCCCACAGGGTGAACACTGAAGCTTTCTTT. The encoded protein is CASSSHRVNTEAFF. The full variable domain, in which reference TRBV9 and TRBJ1-1 provide the parts outside the CDR3, is DSGVTQTPKHLITATGQRVTLRCSPRSGDLSVYWYQQSLDQGLQFLIQYYNGEERAKGNILERFSAQQFPDLHSELNLSSLELGDSALYFCASSSHRVNTEAFFGQGTRLTVV.

This chain joins TRBV24-1 and TRBJ2-1, with D maybe TRBD1 (6 bases). Trimming cost V 4 bases and J 10 bases, with 13 bases left between them. The CDR3 runs to 13 residues. CDR1 and CDR2 (germline): KGHDR, SFDVKD. The DNA for the CDR3 is TGTGCCACCAGTGAATACACAGGGCAAGAGCAGTTCTTC. Protein sequence: CATSEYTGQEQFF.

The CDR3 loop reads CASSETGGNEQFF. CDR3 nucleotides: TGCGCCAGCAGTGAGACAGGGGGGAATGAGCAGTTCTTC. The chain joins TRBV10-1 to TRBJ2-1, with 8 bases fitting TRBD1. CDR1 is WNHNN, CDR2 SYGVQD, per germline (reference sequence). The CDR3 sequence is 13 residues long. With V trimmed by 2 bases and J by 7 bases, 1 base remained unmatched.

CDR3 DNA: TGTGCCAGCAGCTCGTGGACAGGTCGGGATTCACCCCTCCACTTT. It yields the protein CASSSWTGRDSPLHF. The rearrangement joins TRBV5-8 to TRBJ1-6; 7 positions match TRBD1. V dropped 3 bases and J dropped 8; count of bases not matched to a gene: 8. The CDR3 covers 15 residues. CDR1 and CDR2 (germline): SGHTS, YDEGEE. The entire variable domain, with the rest obtained from reference TRBV5-8 and TRBJ1-6, is as follows: EAGVTQSPTHLIKTRGQQATLRCSPISGHTSVYWYQQALGLGLQFLLWYDEGEERNRGNFPPRFSGRQFPNYSSELNVNALELEDSALYLCASSSWTGRDSPLHFGNGTRLTVT.

The rearrangement uses TRBV5-1 and TRBJ2-5; 8 nucleotides line up with TRBD2. The CDR3 covers 16 residues. CDR1 and CDR2 (germline): SGHRS, YFSETQ. V lost 2 bases to trimming and J lost 5 bases; unmatched junction nucleotides: 11. This CDR3 is CASSFNTGGAGETQYF. The CDR3 DNA sequence: TGCGCCAGCAGCTTCAATACCGGGGGGGCCGGGGAGACCCAGTACTTC. Full variable domain (remainder filled in from reference TRBV5-1 and TRBJ2-5): KAGVTQTPRYLIKTRGQQVTLSCSPISGHRSVSWYQQTPGQGLQFLFEYFSETQRNKGNFPGRFSGRQFSNSRSEMNVSTLELGDSALYLCASSFNTGGAGETQYFGPGTRLLVL.

The V gene is TRBV19, the J gene TRBJ1-3; 7 nucleotides agree with TRBD1. Germline lookup yields CDR1 LNHDA and CDR2 SQIVND (reference sequence). The CDR3 length is 16 residues. Trimming took 6 bases from V and 2 from J; bases not matched to a gene: 10. CDR3 sequence reads: CASRRRGGVPGNTIYF. CDR3 nucleotides: TGTGCCAGTAGAAGAAGAGGGGGCGTTCCTGGAAACACCATATATTTT.

The V gene is TRBV19, the J gene TRBJ1-2, with D unresolved. V was shortened by 5 bases and J by 6 bases, with 16 bases between the two germline ends. This CDR3 is built from 14 residues. Germline CDR1 and CDR2: LNHDA and SQIVND (reference sequence). In nucleotides, the CDR3 is TGTGCCAGTAGTGGAGTGGCAACCAGCCATGGCTACACCTTC. Encoded protein: CASSGVATSHGYTF.

This chain links TRBV6-2 or TRBV6-3 with TRBJ2-1; no firm D call. Germline V gene lookup returns CDR1 MNHEY and CDR2 SVGEGT. V was clipped by 4 bases and J by 4 bases, with 14 bases between them. This CDR3 spans 15 amino acids. The CDR3 nucleotides read TGTGCCAGCAGTTTGTTTTCCCGCGGATACAATGAGCAGTTCTTC. Amino acid sequence: CASSLFSRGYNEQFF.

This chain links TRBV7-8 with TRBJ2-5; D is unresolved. V lost 1 base, J lost 5 bases, and 5 bases lay in between. The CDR3 consists of 12 residues. Germline loops: CDR1 SGHVS, CDR2 FQNEAQ. The CDR3 loop reads CASSLVGETQYF. CDR3 nucleotide sequence: TGTGCCAGCAGCTTAGTCGGGGAGACCCAGTACTTC.

This sequence joins TRBV4-1 and TRBJ1-1, with 9 bases that match TRBD1. J lost 4 bases, V lost 3 bases, and 9 bases had no gene match. CDR1 is MGHRA and CDR2 is YSYEKL in the germline V gene. This CDR3 comprises 16 residues. CDR3 in DNA: TGCGCCAGCAGCCATGACAGGGGGGCAGAGAGCACTGAAGCTTTCTTT. It yields the protein CASSHDRGAESTEAFF.

The sample holds one count of this clone. V and J are TRBV5-1 and TRBJ1-1; possibly TRBD1 for D (5 bases). Germline V gives CDR1 SGHRS, CDR2 YFSETQ. Trimming removed 0 bases from V and 2 bases from J, with 14 bases in between. CDR3 length: 16 amino acids. CDR3: CASSLAAAGENTEAFF. The DNA for the CDR3 is TGCGCCAGCAGCTTGGCGGCAGCGGGGGAAAACACTGAAGCTTTCTTT. Filled out from reference TRBV5-1 and TRBJ1-1, the complete variable domain reads KAGVTQTPRYLIKTRGQQVTLSCSPISGHRSVSWYQQTPGQGLQFLFEYFSETQRNKGNFPGRFSGRQFSNSRSEMNVSTLELGDSALYLCASSLAAAGENTEAFFGQGTRLTVV.

The chain carries TRBV19 and TRBJ2-7, with D perhaps TRBD2 (5 bases). Germline CDR1 and CDR2: LNHDA and SQIVND (reference sequence). CDR3 length equals 13 residues. Trimming shortened V by 6 bases and J by 6 bases, and 15 bases separated the two germline ends. The CDR3, as DNA: TGTGCCAGTAGCTCGAGCGAGGGTTCCGAGCAGTACTTC. Its protein is CASSSSEGSEQYF.

J is TRBJ2-1 and V is TRBV2, with D possibly TRBD1 on 5 matching bases. Germline V gene lookup returns CDR1 SNHLY and CDR2 FYNNEI. Deletions cut 11 bases from V and 4 bases from J, with 15 bases between. There are 13 residues in the CDR3. The DNA of the CDR3 is TGTGCCGGCCCAGACAGCACATACAATGAGCAGTTCTTC. Its translation: CAGPDSTYNEQFF. Full variable domain (remainder filled in from reference TRBV2 and TRBJ2-1): EPEVTQTPSHQVTQMGQEVILRCVPISNHLYFYWYRQILGQKVEFLVSFYNNEISEKSEIFDDQFSVERPDGSNFTLKIRSTKLEDSAMYFCAGPDSTYNEQFFGPGTRLTVL.

The chain has TRBV6-5 and TRBJ2-7; TRBD1 aligns across 7 bases. The CDR3 length is 14 residues. Germline CDR1 is MNHEY and CDR2 is SVGAGI. J lost 3 bases, V lost 5 bases, and 7 bases had no gene match. The CDR3 protein is CASSRTGGLYEQYF. As DNA, the CDR3 is TGTGCCAGCAGTAGGACAGGAGGCCTCTACGAGCAGTACTTC.

The V gene is TRBV7-6, the J gene TRBJ2-5; D remains ambiguous. The CDR3 has 14 residues. Trimming stripped 8 bases from V and 5 bases from J, with 18 bases between. Germline lookup yields CDR1 SGHVS and CDR2 FNYEAQ. The CDR3 nucleotides are TGTGCCAGCCAACCTCAGGCAGGCTCGGAGACCCAGTACTTC. It encodes CASQPQAGSETQYF.

The chain couples TRBV5-1 to TRBJ2-7; perhaps TRBD2 as D (6 bases). This CDR3 has 19 amino acids. Deletions cut 0 bases from V and 3 bases from J, with 25 bases between. CDR1 and CDR2 (germline): SGHRS, YFSETQ. The CDR3 DNA reads TGCGCCAGCAGCTTGGTATCAGGTCCTGGGACTGACGGGGTCTACGAGCAGTACTTC. It specifies CASSLVSGPGTDGVYEQYF.

The V call is TRBV7-8, the J call TRBJ2-1, with 9 bases fitting TRBD2. The CDR3 loop spans 17 amino acids. The V gene's germline CDR1 is SGHVS and CDR2 FQNEAQ. V shed 5 bases and J 5 bases; nucleotides not matched to a gene: 13. CDR3 protein: CASSLPGSGGWDNEQFF. CDR3 sequence (DNA): TGTGCCAGCAGCCTACCTGGGAGCGGGGGGTGGGACAATGAGCAGTTCTTC.

The chain recombines TRBV7-6 with TRBJ2-7; TRBD1 matches at 9 bases. V lost 5 bases and J lost 2; bases outside the gene matches: 10. Germline V gene lookup returns CDR1 SGHVS and CDR2 FNYEAQ. The CDR3 spans 16 residues. The CDR3 loop is CASSPGTGLRAYEQYF. The CDR3 nucleotides are TGTGCCAGCAGCCCCGGGACAGGGCTCAGAGCCTACGAGCAGTACTTC.

CDR3 protein: CASSEAAGANVLTF. In DNA, the CDR3 is TGCGCCAGCAGCGAAGCGGCTGGGGCCAACGTCCTGACTTTC. The V gene is TRBV5-1, the J gene TRBJ2-6; possible D gene TRBD2, 5 bases. Germline loops: CDR1 SGHRS, CDR2 YFSETQ. Trimming took 4 bases from V and 2 from J, leaving 7 bases between them. The CDR3 is 14 amino acids.

In the case of this clone: Other DNA sequences in this specimen translate into the identical CDR3. The V and J genes are TRBV7-2 and TRBJ2-7; D may be TRBD2 (5 bases). The germline CDR1 and CDR2 sequences are SGHTA and FQGNSA. With 3 bases removed from V and 0 bases from J, the gap between germline ends came to 12 bases. CDR3 length: 15 residues. The CDR3 sequence is CASSLEAGLSYEQYF. The CDR3 nucleotides read TGTGCCAGCAGCTTGGAGGCAGGCCTCTCCTACGAGCAGTACTTC.

The gene calls are TRBV6-5 and TRBJ2-7; D gene ambiguous. CDR3 size: 14 residues. V gave up 6 bases and J gave up 2 bases, with 14 bases separating them. The germline CDR1 and CDR2 sequences are MNHEY and SVGAGI. CDR3 coding DNA: TGTGCCAGCAGACGAACCAGTGAAGCCTACGAGCAGTACTTC. Its protein is CASRRTSEAYEQYF.

This clone came up once. The chain employs TRBV6-2 or TRBV6-3 and TRBJ2-5; tentative D call: TRBD2 (5 bases). Germline V lookup: CDR1 MNHEY, CDR2 SVGEGT. Trimming cost V 0 bases and J 1 base, with 12 bases left between them. The CDR3 contains 16 residues. CDR3: CASSYSSRVSQETQYF. CDR3 nucleotides: TGTGCCAGCAGTTACTCATCGCGGGTCTCCCAAGAGACCCAGTACTTC.